What follows are 22 T cell receptor beta chains derived from one specimen sequenced in a study of resident and recirculating memory T cells in vitiligo. Sequenced by immunoSEQ multiplex PCR; TCRdb stores in-frame clones only, minus some. The data show approximately 69,000 clones, just over 90% seen once. The sample was blood. The origin of the receptors is a male donor with vitiligo.

The chain uses TRBV7-3 and TRBJ2-2; weak D call: TRBD1 (6 bases). This CDR3 comprises 15 residues. The V gene lost 5 bases and the J gene lost 0 bases, with 10 bases spanning the gap. Germline V gene sequence: CDR1 SGHTA, CDR2 FQGTGA. CDR3 sequence reads: CASSPTGTNTGELFF. CDR3 DNA: TGTGCCAGCAGCCCTACAGGGACGAACACCGGGGAGCTGTTTTTT.

The chain is built from TRBV2 and TRBJ2-1, with a possible D match to TRBD2 (6 bases). The CDR3 covers 15 residues. The V and J ends lost 4 bases and 7 bases respectively, with 17 bases between them. CDR1 SNHLY and CDR2 FYNNEI come from the germline V gene. The CDR3 protein is CASSVQAAGPNEQFF. The CDR3 DNA reads as TGTGCCAGCAGTGTCCAAGCAGCGGGTCCAAATGAGCAGTTCTTC.

The V and J genes are TRBV9 and TRBJ2-1; 7 bases are a match to TRBD2. Trimming took 0 bases from V and 2 from J; bases not matched to a gene: 2. The germline gives CDR1 SGDLS, CDR2 YYNGEE. The CDR3 consists of 15 residues. CDR3 in amino acids: CASSVGGGAYNEQFF. Here the CDR3 DNA reads TGTGCCAGCAGCGTAGGTGGGGGGGCCTACAATGAGCAGTTCTTC.

For the CDR3, the DNA is TGTGCCAGCAGTGTGCTAGCGGGGGGGATTAGTGAGCAGTTCTTC. Its translation is CASSVLAGGISEQFF. This chain joins TRBV2 and TRBJ2-1, with 12 nucleotides matching TRBD2. The germline V gene has CDR1 SNHLY and CDR2 FYNNEI. J gave up 9 bases and V 4 bases, and 7 bases lay outside the gene matches. The CDR3 consists of 15 residues.

The gene calls are TRBV7-2 and TRBJ1-5; D gene ambiguous. V lost 4 bases and J 3 bases, leaving 10 bases between the germline ends. Germline CDR1 is SGHTA and CDR2 is FQGNSA. The CDR3 totals 14 residues. In DNA form, the CDR3 reads TGTGCCAGCAGCTCCTTCTCTTACAATCAGCCCCAGCATTTT. Amino acid sequence: CASSSFSYNQPQHF.

The rearrangement uses TRBV4-2 and TRBJ1-2; TRBD1 might be the D (6 bases). CDR1 is LGHNA and CDR2 is YNFKEQ in the germline V gene. The CDR3 is made up of 15 amino acids. V was cut by 4 bases and J by 2 bases, with 14 bases left in between. The CDR3 nucleotides read TGTGCCAGCAGCCGCCAAGGGGGACCCAACTATGGCTACACCTTC. Its protein product is CASSRQGGPNYGYTF.

This chain connects TRBV2 to TRBJ2-3, with 9 nucleotides matching TRBD2. V was pared by 7 bases and J by 4 bases, with 9 bases of the junction left unmatched. Germline V gene lookup returns CDR1 SNHLY and CDR2 FYNNEI. The CDR3 runs to 15 residues. The CDR3 loop is CASNEEAGGADTQYF. As DNA, the CDR3 is TGTGCCAGCAACGAGGAAGCGGGGGGCGCAGATACGCAGTATTTT.

J is TRBJ1-2 and V is TRBV4-2; the D gene is possibly TRBD1 (5 bases). CDR1 is LGHNA, CDR2 YNFKEQ, per germline. V was trimmed by 0 bases and J by 9 bases, leaving 20 bases between them. CDR3 length: 16 residues. CDR3 DNA: TGTGCCAGCAGCCAAGAAGGTGGGGGGTCTTTTCGGCGCTACACCTTC. This encodes CASSQEGGGSFRRYTF.

V usage is TRBV7-2 and J usage is TRBJ2-3, with TRBD2 matching over 8 bases. CDR1 and CDR2 (germline): SGHTA, FQGNSA. After removal of 1 base from V and 4 bases from J, the junction contained 10 bases not matched to a gene. The CDR3 spans 17 residues. CDR3 bases: TGTGCCAGCAGCTTAGTTGCGGGACTAGTAAGTCCAGATACGCAGTATTTT. This gives the protein CASSLVAGLVSPDTQYF.

This chain links TRBV9 with TRBJ1-3; D is perhaps TRBD1 (6 bases). Germline values: CDR1 SGDLS, CDR2 YYNGEE. Trimming stripped 3 bases from V and 4 bases from J, with 17 bases between. This CDR3 has 16 amino acids. CDR3 DNA sequence: TGTGCCAGCAGCGGCCTGAAGGGGGTTAAAGGAAACACCATATATTTT. Translating gives CASSGLKGVKGNTIYF.

The gene calls are TRBV6-5 and TRBJ2-2, with D perhaps matching TRBD1 (5 bases). V gave up 3 bases and J gave up 0 bases, with 11 bases separating them. This CDR3 region has 16 residues. Germline lookup yields CDR1 MNHEY and CDR2 SVGAGI. CDR3 bases: TGTGCCAGCAGTTATTTCTTAGGGGCGAACACCGGGGAGCTGTTTTTT. This translates into CASSYFLGANTGELFF.

This clone was detected only once. The chain uses TRBV19 and TRBJ1-1; 9 positions match TRBD1. The length of the CDR3 is 17 residues. Trimming removed 6 bases from V and 1 base from J; junction bases left unmatched: 12. The germline gives CDR1 LNHDA, CDR2 SQIVND (reference sequence). As DNA, the CDR3 is TGTGCCAGTAGCCACAGGGGACAGGGCAGTAGGAACACTGAAGCTTTCTTT. Residues: CASSHRGQGSRNTEAFF.

The rearrangement uses TRBV5-1 and TRBJ2-5; 8 bases align to TRBD2. Germline values: CDR1 SGHRS, CDR2 YFSETQ. The J segment lost 5 bases and the V segment lost 4 bases, leaving 13 bases of the junction unmatched. CDR3 length: 16 amino acids. CDR3: CASSATWTSRRETQYF. DNA of the CDR3: TGCGCCAGCAGCGCTACCTGGACTAGCCGACGGGAGACCCAGTACTTC. The variable domain in full, completed from reference TRBV5-1 and TRBJ2-5, reads KAGVTQTPRYLIKTRGQQVTLSCSPISGHRSVSWYQQTPGQGLQFLFEYFSETQRNKGNFPGRFSGRQFSNSRSEMNVSTLELGDSALYLCASSATWTSRRETQYFGPGTRLLVL.

The rearrangement joins TRBV10-2 to TRBJ1-5; tentative D call: TRBD1 (6 bases). The germline V and J ends were trimmed by 3 bases and 9 bases, with 15 bases remaining between them. The CDR3 contains 14 residues. Germline V CDR1 and CDR2: WSHSY, SAAADI. The CDR3 reads CASSDSGGHRPQHF. The CDR3 DNA reads TGCGCCAGCAGTGACTCTGGGGGACATAGGCCCCAGCATTTT.

The table lists this clone with a count of one. V is TRBV4-1 and J is TRBJ2-7; D gene unclear. V was shortened by 0 bases and J by 6 bases, with 6 bases between the two germline ends. Germline CDR1 is MGHRA and CDR2 is YSYEKL. This CDR3 region has 12 residues. The CDR3 DNA sequence: TGCGCCAGCAGCCAAGATCGCGGCGAGCAGTACTTC. Amino acids: CASSQDRGEQYF.

The chain has TRBV6-6 and TRBJ1-5; TRBD1 is a possible D gene (6 bases). The CDR3 is made up of 14 amino acids. V lost 5 bases, J lost 5 bases, and 13 bases lay in between. Germline loops: CDR1 MNHNY, CDR2 SVGAGI (reference sequence). DNA of the CDR3: TGTGCCAGCAGTGCGGACAGAGGGTATCAGCCCCAGCATTTT. It yields the protein CASSADRGYQPQHF.

The J gene is TRBJ2-1, the V gene TRBV9; 7 bases are shared with TRBD2. V lost 1 base to trimming and J lost 0 bases; unmatched junction nucleotides: 4. Per germline, CDR1 SGDLS and CDR2 YYNGEE. This CDR3 comprises 16 residues. CDR3 protein: CASSVKWGGSYNEQFF. The DNA of the CDR3 is TGTGCCAGCAGCGTAAAGTGGGGGGGCTCCTACAATGAGCAGTTCTTC.

J is TRBJ1-2 and V is TRBV29-1, with D maybe TRBD1 (6 bases). Trimming pared 4 bases from V and 7 bases from J, leaving 10 bases between. Germline-derived CDR1 and CDR2 are SQVTM and ANQGSEA. The CDR3 covers 11 residues. CDR3 DNA: TGCAGCGTTGGGGGGGGGCTTGGCTACACCTTC. Amino acids: CSVGGGLGYTF.

The CDR3 DNA reads TGTGCCAGTAGTATCGGAGGGTGGGAGACCCAGTACTTC. Translation: CASSIGGWETQYF. V and J are TRBV19 and TRBJ2-5, with D maybe TRBD2 (6 bases). Germline values: CDR1 LNHDA, CDR2 SQIVND (reference sequence). Trimming pared 3 bases from V and 5 bases from J, leaving 10 bases between. The CDR3 spans 13 residues.

The rearrangement joins TRBV7-2 to TRBJ2-1; no clear D. The germline V gene has CDR1 SGHTA and CDR2 FQGNSA. V was pared by 5 bases and J by 9 bases, with 11 bases between. The CDR3 covers 12 residues. CDR3: CASSPYIGEQFF. For the CDR3, the DNA is TGTGCCAGCAGCCCTTATATCGGTGAGCAGTTCTTC.

This chain links TRBV18 with TRBJ1-1, with 9 positions matching TRBD1. CDR3 length equals 13 residues. Germline-derived CDR1 and CDR2 are KGHSH and LQKENI. The junction had 1 base not matched to a gene; V was cut back by 3 bases and J by 5 bases. The CDR3: CASSPDRGTEAFF. The DNA for the CDR3 is TGTGCCAGCTCACCGGACAGGGGAACTGAAGCTTTCTTT.

The chain combines TRBV30 with TRBJ2-3, with TRBD1 matching 8 bases. CDR3 length equals 15 residues. V gave up 0 bases and J gave up 2 bases; unmatched junction bases: 4. Per germline, CDR1 GTSNPN and CDR2 SVGIG (reference sequence). CDR3 coding DNA: TGTGCCTGGAGTGTTCGCCAGGGGGCCACAGATACGCAGTATTTT. It specifies CAWSVRQGATDTQYF. The full variable domain, rest sourced from reference TRBV30 and TRBJ2-3, is SQTIHQWPATLVQPVGSPLSLECTVEGTSNPNLYWYRQAAGRGLQLLFYSVGIGQISSEVPQNLSASRPQDRQFILSSKKLLLSDSGFYLCAWSVRQGATDTQYFGPGTRLTVL.